The source of this T cell receptor (beta chain) is a study of blood T cell repertoires in COVID-19 (dated by TCRdb to about 2020). The study in broad terms: Collaborator samples came from the United States, Italy and Spain and covered acute and convalescent phases of COVID-19. The prospective study material was composed of cDNA or gDNA derived from T cells, B-cell-depleted T cells, or PBMCs. Subjects who had been exposed to COVID-19, were actively infected with it, or had recovered from it provided the deeply sampled blood TCRbeta repertoires that made up the dataset. A freely available public database, intended as a resource for researchers studying the immune response to SARS-CoV-2, is where the repertoires were released. Samples were obtained from the ongoing ImmuneRACE study (first 160 participants) and from 950 to 1,500 subjects provided by 6 global collaborators. A de-identified subject ID, COVID-19 status, age in years and sex were almost always included in the sample metadata. Where available, HLA class I and class II types were taken from metadata supplied by the sample provider and were not determined by assay-based typing. Here is what the overall study found, with its caveats: The amount of clinical and demographic metadata varied by source and participant and was provided uncurated.

From the cysteine up to the phenylalanine, the CDR3 has a length of 17 residues. Kept here is only the CDR3 DNA, which spans 51 bases and is read in frame from base 1. CDR1 KGHDR and CDR2 SFDVKD were looked up in the germline V gene. Here V drops 0 bases and J drops 6 bases, and the junction holds 9 bases not matched to any gene. TCRbeta CDR3 regions were amplified from genomic DNA by means of the immunoSEQ Assay, a bias-controlled multiplex PCR. Regarding the original processing steps: Nucleated cell counts per sample were estimated from amplification of reference gene primers within the assay. To quantify the absolute abundance of each unique TCRbeta CDR3 rearrangement, sequence reads were collapsed and filtered. Productive Simpson clonality was computed per sample as the square root of Simpson's diversity index over productive rearrangements. Not all clones reach the TCRdb copy of this immuneACCESS table, which keeps in-frame sequences only. Checked studies attribute under half of the gap to unresolved V genes and leave the rest unexplained. The D gene and trimming were derived from the DNA, and the V and J assignments and clone size from that table. The sample table records about 130,000 clones; 90% of these occur just once. The ten largest clones take up around 4.6% of the sample.

One collaborating source in Seattle enrolled patients while the patients were actively infected and followed the patients over time throughout the course of disease. Collaborating institutions collected whole blood in K2EDTA tubes following their own protocols. For TCRbeta analysis, collaborators shipped samples as frozen whole blood, isolated PBMCs, or DNA extracted from either of those sample types. Comments on this clone: Its binding antigen is unknown. Per-base quality was not reported, and no clone a single base away is much larger than it.

Here the chain combines TRBV24-1 and TRBJ2-1; 8 bases in the middle match TRBD2. The sequenced material came from peripheral blood. The TCR sequence derives from a man between 60 and 75 years old with COVID-19, enrolled during active disease. The CDR3 sequence is CATSDLSGTSFVNEQFF. The nucleotide sequence reads TGTGCCACCAGTGATTTGTCCGGGACTAGTTTCGTCAATGAGCAGTTCTTC.